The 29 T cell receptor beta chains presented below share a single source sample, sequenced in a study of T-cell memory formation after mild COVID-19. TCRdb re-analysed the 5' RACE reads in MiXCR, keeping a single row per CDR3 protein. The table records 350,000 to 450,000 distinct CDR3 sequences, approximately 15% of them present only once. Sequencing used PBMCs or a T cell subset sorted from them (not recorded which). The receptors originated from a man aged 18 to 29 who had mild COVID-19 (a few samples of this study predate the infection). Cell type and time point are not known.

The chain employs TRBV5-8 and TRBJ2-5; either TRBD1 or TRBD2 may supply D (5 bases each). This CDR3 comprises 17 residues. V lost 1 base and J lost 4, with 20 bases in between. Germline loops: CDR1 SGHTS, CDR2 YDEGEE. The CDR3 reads CASSLWVNRDVGETQYF. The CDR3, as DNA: TGTGCCAGCAGCTTGTGGGTCAACCGGGACGTTGGAGAGACCCAGTACTTC.

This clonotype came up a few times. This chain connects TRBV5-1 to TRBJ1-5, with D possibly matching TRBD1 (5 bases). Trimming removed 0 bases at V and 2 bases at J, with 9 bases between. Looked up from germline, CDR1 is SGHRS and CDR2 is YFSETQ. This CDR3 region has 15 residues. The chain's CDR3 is CASSLAGLGNQPQHF. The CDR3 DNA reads TGCGCCAGCAGCTTGGCAGGGCTCGGCAATCAGCCCCAGCATTTT.

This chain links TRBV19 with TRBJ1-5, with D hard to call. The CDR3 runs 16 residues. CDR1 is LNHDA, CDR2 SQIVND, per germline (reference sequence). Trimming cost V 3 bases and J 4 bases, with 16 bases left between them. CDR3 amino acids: CASSIRRAAENQPQHF. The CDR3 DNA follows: TGTGCCAGTAGTATCAGGCGGGCAGCGGAGAATCAGCCCCAGCATTTT.

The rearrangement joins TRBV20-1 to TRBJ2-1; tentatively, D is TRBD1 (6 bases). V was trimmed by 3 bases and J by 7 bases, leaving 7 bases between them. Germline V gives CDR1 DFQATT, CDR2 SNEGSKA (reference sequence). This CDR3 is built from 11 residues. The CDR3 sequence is CSARDRNEQFF. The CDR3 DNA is TGCAGTGCTAGGGACAGAAATGAGCAGTTCTTC.

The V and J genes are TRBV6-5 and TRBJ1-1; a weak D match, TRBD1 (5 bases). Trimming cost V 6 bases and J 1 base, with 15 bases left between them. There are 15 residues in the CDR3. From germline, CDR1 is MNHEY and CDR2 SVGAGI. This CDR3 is CASRPPKGSNTEAFF. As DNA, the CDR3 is TGTGCCAGCAGGCCTCCCAAGGGGTCGAACACTGAAGCTTTCTTT.

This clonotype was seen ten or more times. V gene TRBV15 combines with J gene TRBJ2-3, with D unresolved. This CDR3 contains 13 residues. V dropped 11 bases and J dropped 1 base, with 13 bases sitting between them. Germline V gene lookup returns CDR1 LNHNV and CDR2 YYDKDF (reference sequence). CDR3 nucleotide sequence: TGTGCCCTAAGGGCTAGTGGCACAGATACGCAGTATTTT. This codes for CALRASGTDTQYF.

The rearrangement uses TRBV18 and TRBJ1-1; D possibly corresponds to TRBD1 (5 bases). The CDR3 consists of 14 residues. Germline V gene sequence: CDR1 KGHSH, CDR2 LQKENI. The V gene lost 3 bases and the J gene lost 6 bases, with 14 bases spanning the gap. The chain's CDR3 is CASSPLQGRAEAFF. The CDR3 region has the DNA TGTGCCAGCTCACCGCTCCAGGGTAGAGCTGAAGCTTTCTTT.

DNA for the CDR3: TGTGCCAGCAGTTACGTAGCGGGCGGCATCACAGATACGCAGTATTTT. Translated: CASSYVAGGITDTQYF. The chain joins TRBV6-6 to TRBJ2-3, with 7 bases fitting TRBD2. Trimming took 2 bases from V and 2 from J; bases not matched to a gene: 7. This CDR3 has 16 amino acids. CDR1 is MNHNY and CDR2 is SVGAGI in the germline V gene (reference sequence).

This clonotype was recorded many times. The CDR3 DNA is TGTGCCAGCAGTCCCGGGACAGGTTTCCTCTATGGCTACACCTTC. Protein sequence: CASSPGTGFLYGYTF. The chain joins TRBV27 to TRBJ1-2; the match to TRBD1 covers 8 bases. With V trimmed by 5 bases and J by 4 bases, 9 bases remained unmatched. CDR1 MNHEY and CDR2 SMNVEV come from the germline V gene (reference sequence). CDR3 size: 15 residues.

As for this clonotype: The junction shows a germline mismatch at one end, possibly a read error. The DNA of the CDR3 is TGCAGTGCAAGAATCCAGGGAGAGACCCAGCACTTC. Its translation: CSARIQGETQHF. The rearrangement uses TRBV20-1 and TRBJ2-5, with D perhaps matching TRBD1 or TRBD2 (5 bases each). This CDR3 has 12 residues. From germline, CDR1 is DFQATT and CDR2 SNEGSKA (reference sequence).

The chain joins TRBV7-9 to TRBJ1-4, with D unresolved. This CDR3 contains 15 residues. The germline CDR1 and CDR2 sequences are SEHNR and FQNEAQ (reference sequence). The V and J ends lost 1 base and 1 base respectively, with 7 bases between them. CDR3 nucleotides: TGTGCCAGCAGCTTAGAGGCGGGAACTAATGAAAAACTGTTTTTT. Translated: CASSLEAGTNEKLFF.

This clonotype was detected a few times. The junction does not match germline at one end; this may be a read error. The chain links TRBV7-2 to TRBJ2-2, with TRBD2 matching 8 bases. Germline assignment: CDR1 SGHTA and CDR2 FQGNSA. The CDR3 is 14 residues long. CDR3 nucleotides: TGTGCCAGCAGCCTAGCGGGCTCGGCCGGGGAGCTGTTTTTT. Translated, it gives CASSLAGSAGELFF.

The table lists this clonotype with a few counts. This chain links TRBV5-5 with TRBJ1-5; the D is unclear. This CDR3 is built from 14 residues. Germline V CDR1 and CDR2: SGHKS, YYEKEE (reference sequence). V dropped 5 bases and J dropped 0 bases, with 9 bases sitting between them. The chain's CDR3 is CASREGPSNQPQHF. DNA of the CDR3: TGTGCCAGCAGAGAGGGCCCTAGCAATCAGCCCCAGCATTTT.

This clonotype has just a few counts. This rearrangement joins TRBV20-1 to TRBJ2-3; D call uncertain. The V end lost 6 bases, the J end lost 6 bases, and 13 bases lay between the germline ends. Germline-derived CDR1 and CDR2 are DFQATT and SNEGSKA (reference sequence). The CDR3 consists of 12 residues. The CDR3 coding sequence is TGCAGTGCCGCCGGCCGGAGCGATACGCAGTATTTT. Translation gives CSAAGRSDTQYF.

CDR3 nucleotide sequence: TGTGCCAGTAGAGCCCGGGCAGGCACCGGCGAGCAGTACTTC. It specifies CASRARAGTGEQYF. This sequence joins TRBV19 and TRBJ2-7; no clear D. Trimming pared 6 bases from V and 6 bases from J, leaving 18 bases between. The CDR3 is 14 amino acids. Germline V gene data show CDR1 as LNHDA and CDR2 as SQIVND (reference sequence).

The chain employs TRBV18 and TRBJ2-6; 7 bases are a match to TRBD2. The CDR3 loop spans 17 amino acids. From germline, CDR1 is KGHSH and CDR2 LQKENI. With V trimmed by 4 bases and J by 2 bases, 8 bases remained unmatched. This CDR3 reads CASSQSRRGAGANVLTF. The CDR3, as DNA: TGTGCCAGCTCACAAAGTCGACGGGGGGCTGGGGCCAACGTCCTGACTTTC. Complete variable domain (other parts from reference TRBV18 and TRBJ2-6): NAGVMQNPRHLVRRRGQEARLRCSPMKGHSHVYWYRQLPEEGLKFMVYLQKENIIDESGMPKERFSAEFPKEGPSILRIQQVVRGDSAAYFCASSQSRRGAGANVLTFGAGSRLTVL.

CDR3 amino acids: CASSQDLSRGLYEQYV. CDR3 nucleotides: TGTGCCAGCAGCCAAGATTTGAGCAGGGGGCTGTACGAGCAGTACGTC. This rearrangement joins TRBV3-2 to TRBJ2-7; TRBD1, as called in the table, went unchecked against the DNA. TRBV3-2 is a known pseudogene. The CDR3 has 16 amino acids.

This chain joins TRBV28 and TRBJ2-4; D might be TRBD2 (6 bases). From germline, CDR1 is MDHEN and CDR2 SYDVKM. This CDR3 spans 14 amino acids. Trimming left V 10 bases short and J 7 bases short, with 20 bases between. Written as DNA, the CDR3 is TGTGCCATTCACGGTAGCGGACGAGGGAACATTCAGTACTTC. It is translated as CAIHGSGRGNIQYF.

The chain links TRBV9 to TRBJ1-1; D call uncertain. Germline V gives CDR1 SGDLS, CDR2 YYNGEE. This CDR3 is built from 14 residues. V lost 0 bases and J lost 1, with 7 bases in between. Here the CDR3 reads CASSVGGTNTEAFF. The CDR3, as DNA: TGTGCCAGCAGCGTAGGGGGTACGAACACTGAAGCTTTCTTT.

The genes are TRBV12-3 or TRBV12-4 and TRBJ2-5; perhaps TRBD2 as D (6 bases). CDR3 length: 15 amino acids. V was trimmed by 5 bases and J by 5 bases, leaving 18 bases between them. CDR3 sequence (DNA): TGTGCCAGCAGTGCTCGGGACTGGGGGGAGGAGACCCAGTACTTC. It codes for CASSARDWGEETQYF.

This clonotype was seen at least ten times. The CDR3 reads CASSQGGAAGRPQHF. For the CDR3, the DNA is TGTGCCAGCAGCCAGGGAGGTGCGGCAGGAAGGCCCCAGCATTTT. The gene calls are TRBV7-2 and TRBJ1-5; tentative D call: TRBD1 (5 bases). CDR1 is SGHTA and CDR2 is FQGNSA in the germline V gene. The CDR3 is made up of 15 amino acids. With 5 bases removed from V and 9 bases from J, the gap between germline ends came to 20 bases.

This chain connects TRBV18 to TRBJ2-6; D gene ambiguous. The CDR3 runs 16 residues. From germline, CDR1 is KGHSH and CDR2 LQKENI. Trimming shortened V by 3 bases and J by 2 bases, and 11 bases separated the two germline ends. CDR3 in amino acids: CASSPFVGAGANVLTF. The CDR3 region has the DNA TGTGCCAGCTCACCTTTCGTTGGGGCTGGGGCCAACGTCCTGACTTTC.

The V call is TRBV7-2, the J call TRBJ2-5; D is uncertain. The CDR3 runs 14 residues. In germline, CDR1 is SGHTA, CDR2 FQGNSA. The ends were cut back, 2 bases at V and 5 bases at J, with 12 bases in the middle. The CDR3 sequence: CASSLLGSYETQYF. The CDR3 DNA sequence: TGTGCCAGCAGCTTATTAGGTAGCTACGAGACCCAGTACTTC.

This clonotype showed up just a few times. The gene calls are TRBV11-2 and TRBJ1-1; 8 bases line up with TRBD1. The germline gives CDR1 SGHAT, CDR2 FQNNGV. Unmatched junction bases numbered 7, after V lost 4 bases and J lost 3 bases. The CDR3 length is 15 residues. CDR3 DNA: TGTGCCAGCAGCTACCTAAGGGACAGGTACACTGAAGCTTTCTTT. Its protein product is CASSYLRDRYTEAFF. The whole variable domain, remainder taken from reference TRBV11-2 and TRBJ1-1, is EAGVAQSPRYKIIEKRQSVAFWCNPISGHATLYWYQQILGQGPKLLIQFQNNGVVDDSQLPKDRFSAERLKGVDSTLKIQPAKLEDSAVYLCASSYLRDRYTEAFFGQGTRLTVV.

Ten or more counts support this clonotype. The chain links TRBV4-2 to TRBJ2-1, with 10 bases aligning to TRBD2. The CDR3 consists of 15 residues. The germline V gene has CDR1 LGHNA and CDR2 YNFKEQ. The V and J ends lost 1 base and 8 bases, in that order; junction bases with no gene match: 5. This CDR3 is CASSQGAGGLDEQFF. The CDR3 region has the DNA TGTGCCAGCAGCCAAGGAGCGGGGGGGCTTGATGAGCAGTTCTTC.

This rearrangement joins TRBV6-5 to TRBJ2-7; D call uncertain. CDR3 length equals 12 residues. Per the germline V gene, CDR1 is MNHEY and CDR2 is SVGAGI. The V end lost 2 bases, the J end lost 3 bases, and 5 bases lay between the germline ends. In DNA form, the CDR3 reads TGTGCCAGCAGTTACACAGACTACGAGCAGTACGTC. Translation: CASSYTDYEQYV.

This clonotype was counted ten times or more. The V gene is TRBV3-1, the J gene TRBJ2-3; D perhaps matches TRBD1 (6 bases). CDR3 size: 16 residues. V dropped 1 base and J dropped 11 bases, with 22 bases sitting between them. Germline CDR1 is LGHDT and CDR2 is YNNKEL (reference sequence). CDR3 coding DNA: TGTGCCAGCAGCCAAGTTTCACTTCGACAGGCCCAGGGGCAGTATTTT. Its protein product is CASSQVSLRQAQGQYF.

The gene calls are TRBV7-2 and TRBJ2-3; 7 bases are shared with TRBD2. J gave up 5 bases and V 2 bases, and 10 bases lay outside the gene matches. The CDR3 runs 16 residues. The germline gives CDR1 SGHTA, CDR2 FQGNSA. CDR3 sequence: CASSLQRGPFGDTQYF. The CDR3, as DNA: TGTGCCAGCAGCTTACAGCGGGGACCCTTCGGAGATACGCAGTATTTT. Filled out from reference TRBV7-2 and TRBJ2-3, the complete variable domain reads GAGVSQSPSNKVTEKGKDVELRCDPISGHTALYWYRQSLGQGLEFLIYFQGNSAPDKSGLPSDRFSAERTGGSVSTLTIQRTQQEDSAVYLCASSLQRGPFGDTQYFGPGTRLTVL.

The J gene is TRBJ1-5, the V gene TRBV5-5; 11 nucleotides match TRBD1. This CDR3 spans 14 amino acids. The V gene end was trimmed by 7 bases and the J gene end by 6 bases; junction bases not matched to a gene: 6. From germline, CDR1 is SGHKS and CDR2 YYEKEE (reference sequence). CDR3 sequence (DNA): TGTGCCAGCTTGCCCGGGACAGGGGGTCAGCCCCAGCATTTT. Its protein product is CASLPGTGGQPQHF.